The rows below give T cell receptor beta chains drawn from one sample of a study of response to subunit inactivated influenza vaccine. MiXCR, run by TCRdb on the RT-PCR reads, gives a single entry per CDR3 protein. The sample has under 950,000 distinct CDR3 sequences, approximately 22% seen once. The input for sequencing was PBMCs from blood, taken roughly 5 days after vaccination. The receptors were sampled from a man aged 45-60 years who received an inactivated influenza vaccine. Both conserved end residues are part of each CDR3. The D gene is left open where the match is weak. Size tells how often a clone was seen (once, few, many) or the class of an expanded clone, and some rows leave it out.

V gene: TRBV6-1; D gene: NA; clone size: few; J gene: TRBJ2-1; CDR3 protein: CASSEFRGGYNEQFF; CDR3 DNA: TGTGCCAGCAGTGAGTTCAGAGGGGGTTACAATGAGCAGTTCTTC
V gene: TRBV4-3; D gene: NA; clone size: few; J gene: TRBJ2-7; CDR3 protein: CASSQSMTGTYEQYF; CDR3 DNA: TGCGCCAGCAGCCAATCGATGACAGGAACCTACGAGCAGTACTTC
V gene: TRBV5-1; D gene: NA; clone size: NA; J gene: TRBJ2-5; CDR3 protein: CASSLDSATGGTQYF; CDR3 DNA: TGCGCCAGCAGCTTGGACTCAGCAACGGGGGGCACCCAGTACTTC
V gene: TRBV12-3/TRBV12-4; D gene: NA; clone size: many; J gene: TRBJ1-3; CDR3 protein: CASSDLVTGNTIYF; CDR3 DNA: TGTGCCAGCAGTGACCTAGTTACTGGAAACACCATATATTTT
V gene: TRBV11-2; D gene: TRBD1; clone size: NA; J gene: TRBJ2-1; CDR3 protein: CASSLRGQGASNEQFF; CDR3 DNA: TGTGCCAGCAGCCTACGAGGACAGGGGGCATCAAATGAGCAGTTCTTC
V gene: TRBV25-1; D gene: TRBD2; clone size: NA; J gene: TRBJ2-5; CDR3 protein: CASSGNLAGVKRGETQYF; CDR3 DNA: TGTGCCAGCAGTGGAAATCTAGCGGGAGTAAAGAGAGGAGAGACCCAGTACTTC
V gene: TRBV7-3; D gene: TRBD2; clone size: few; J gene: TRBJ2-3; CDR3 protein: CASSKTSGSTDTQYF; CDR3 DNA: TGTGCTAGCAGCAAGACTAGCGGGAGCACAGATACGCAGTATTTT
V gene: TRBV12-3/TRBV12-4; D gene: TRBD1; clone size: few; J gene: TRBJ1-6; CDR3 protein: CASSRGGNDSPLHF; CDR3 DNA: TGTGCCAGCAGTAGAGGGGGCAATGATTCACCCCTCCACTTT
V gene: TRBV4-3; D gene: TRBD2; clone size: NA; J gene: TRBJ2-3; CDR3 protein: CASSQVTSGKQYF; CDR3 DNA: TGCGCCAGCAGCCAAGTTACTAGCGGGAAGCAGTATTTT
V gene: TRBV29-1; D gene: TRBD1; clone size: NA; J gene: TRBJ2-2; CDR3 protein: CSVGDRATGELFF; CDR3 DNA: TGCAGCGTTGGGGACAGGGCTACCGGGGAGCTGTTTTTT
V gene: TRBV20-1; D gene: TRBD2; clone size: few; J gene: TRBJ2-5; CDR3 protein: CSARLAGLETQYF; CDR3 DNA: TGCAGTGCACGCCTAGCGGGACTGGAGACCCAGTACTTC
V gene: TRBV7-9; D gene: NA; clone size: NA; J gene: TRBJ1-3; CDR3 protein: CASGSPAPSGNTIYF; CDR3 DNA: TGTGCCAGCGGTTCCCCGGCCCCCTCTGGAAACACCATATATTTT
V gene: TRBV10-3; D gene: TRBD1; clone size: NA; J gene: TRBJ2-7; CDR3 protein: CAIRDRAGYEQYF; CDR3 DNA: TGTGCCATCAGGGACAGGGCGGGCTACGAGCAGTACTTC
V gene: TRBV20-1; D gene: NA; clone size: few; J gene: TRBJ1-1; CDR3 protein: CRLSSLSKVEAFF; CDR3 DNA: TGCAGGCTCTCTAGCCTTAGTAAAGTTGAAGCTTTCTTT
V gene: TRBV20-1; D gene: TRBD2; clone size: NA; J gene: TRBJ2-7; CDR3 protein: CSARPTTSGSGEQYF; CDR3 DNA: TGCAGTGCTAGACCAACGACTAGCGGGAGCGGCGAGCAGTACTTC
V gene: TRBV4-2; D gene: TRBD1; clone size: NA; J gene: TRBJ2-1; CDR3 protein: CASSQTGGHEQFF; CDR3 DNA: TGTGCCAGCAGCCAAACAGGGGGCCATGAGCAGTTCTTC
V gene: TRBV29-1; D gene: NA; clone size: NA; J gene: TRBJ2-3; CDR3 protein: CSVPRDYLQYF; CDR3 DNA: TGCAGCGTTCCAAGGGATTACTTGCAGTATTTT
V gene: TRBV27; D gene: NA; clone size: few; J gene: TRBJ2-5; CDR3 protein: CASIYQETQYF; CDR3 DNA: TGTGCCAGCATTTACCAAGAGACCCAGTACTTC
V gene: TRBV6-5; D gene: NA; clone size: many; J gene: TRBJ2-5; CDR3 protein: CASSYSGSQETQYF; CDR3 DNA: TGTGCCAGCAGTTACTCGGGCAGCCAAGAGACCCAGTACTTC
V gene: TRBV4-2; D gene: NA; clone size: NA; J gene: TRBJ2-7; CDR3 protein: CASSQFRESGQRGHSYEQYF; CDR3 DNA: TGTGCCAGCAGCCAATTCAGGGAGAGCGGCCAAAGAGGGCACTCCTACGAGCAGTACTTC
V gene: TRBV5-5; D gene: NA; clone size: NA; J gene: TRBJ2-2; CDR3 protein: CASSMRDTEELFF; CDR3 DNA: TGTGCCAGCAGCATGAGGGACACCGAGGAGCTGTTTTTT
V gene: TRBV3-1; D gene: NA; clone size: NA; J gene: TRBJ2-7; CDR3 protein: CASSHGRYEQYF; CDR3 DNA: TGTGCCAGCAGCCATGGACGCTACGAGCAGTACTTC
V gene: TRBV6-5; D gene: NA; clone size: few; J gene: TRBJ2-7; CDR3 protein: CASSYARETYEQYF; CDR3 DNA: TGTGCCAGCAGTTATGCCAGGGAAACCTACGAGCAGTACTTC
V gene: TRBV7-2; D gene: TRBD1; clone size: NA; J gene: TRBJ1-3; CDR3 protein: CASSLTGADQNTIYF; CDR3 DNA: TGTGCCAGCAGCTTAACAGGGGCCGATCAAAACACCATATATTTT
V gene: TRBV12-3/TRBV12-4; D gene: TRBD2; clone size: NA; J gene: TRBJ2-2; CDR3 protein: CASTSLTSGVTGELFF; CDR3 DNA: TGTGCCAGCACCTCTCTGACTAGCGGGGTTACCGGGGAGCTGTTTTTT
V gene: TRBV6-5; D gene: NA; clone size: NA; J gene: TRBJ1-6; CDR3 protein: CASSYGGRNSPLHF; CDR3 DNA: TGTGCCAGCAGTTACGGGGGAAGGAATTCACCCCTCCACTTT
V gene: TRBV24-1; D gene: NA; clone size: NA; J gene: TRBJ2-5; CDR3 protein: CATSDPGGKAETQYF; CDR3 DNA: TGTGCCACCAGTGACCCTGGCGGGAAAGCAGAGACCCAGTACTTC
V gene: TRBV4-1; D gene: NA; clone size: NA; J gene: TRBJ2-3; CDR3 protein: CASSQPPWRGPTPTQYF; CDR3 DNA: TGCGCCAGCAGCCAACCCCCTTGGCGGGGTCCTACGCCTACGCAGTATTTT
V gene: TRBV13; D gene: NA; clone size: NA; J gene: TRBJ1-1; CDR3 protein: CASSLWARNTEAFF; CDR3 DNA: TGTGCCAGCAGCTTATGGGCCAGGAACACTGAAGCTTTCTTT
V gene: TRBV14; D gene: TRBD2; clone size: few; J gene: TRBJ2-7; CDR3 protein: CASSQVRAAGGYEQYF; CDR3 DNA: TGTGCCAGCAGCCAAGTTCGGGCTGCGGGAGGGTACGAGCAGTACTTC
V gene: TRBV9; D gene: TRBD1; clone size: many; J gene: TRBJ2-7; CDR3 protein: CASSVEAGGWEQYF; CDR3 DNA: TGTGCCAGCAGCGTAGAAGCAGGGGGATGGGAGCAGTACTTC
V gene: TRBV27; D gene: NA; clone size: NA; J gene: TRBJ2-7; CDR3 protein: CASGMDGNYEQYF; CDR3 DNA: TGTGCCAGCGGAATGGACGGAAACTACGAGCAGTACTTC
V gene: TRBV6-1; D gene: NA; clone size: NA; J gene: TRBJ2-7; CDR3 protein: CASSEVYHEQYF; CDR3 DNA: TGTGCCAGCAGTGAAGTCTACCACGAGCAGTACTTC
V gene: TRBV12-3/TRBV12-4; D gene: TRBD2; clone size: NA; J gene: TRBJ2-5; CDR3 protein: CASSFVAAGGGTQYF; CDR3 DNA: TGTGCCAGCAGTTTTGTGGCAGCGGGGGGAGGGACCCAGTACTTC
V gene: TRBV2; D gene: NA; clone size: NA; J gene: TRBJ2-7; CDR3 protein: CASTPLEGPSYEQYF; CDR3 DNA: TGTGCCAGCACCCCCCTTGAGGGCCCCTCCTACGAGCAGTACTTC
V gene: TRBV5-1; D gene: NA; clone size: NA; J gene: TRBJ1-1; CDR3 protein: CASKGGQGLMNTEAFF; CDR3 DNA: TGCGCCAGCAAAGGGGGGCAGGGATTAATGAACACTGAAGCTTTCTTT
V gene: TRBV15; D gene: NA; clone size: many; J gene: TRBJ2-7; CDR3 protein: CATSRDSFRSYEQYF; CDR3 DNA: TGTGCCACCAGCAGAGATTCGTTCCGTTCCTACGAGCAGTACTTC
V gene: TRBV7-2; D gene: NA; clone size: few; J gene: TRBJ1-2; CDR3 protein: CASSLVSPAGVYGYTF; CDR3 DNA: TGTGCCAGCAGCTTAGTCTCCCCAGCAGGGGTCTATGGCTACACCTTC
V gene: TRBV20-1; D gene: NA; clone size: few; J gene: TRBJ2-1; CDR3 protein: CSARVGVSAYNEQFF; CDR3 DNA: TGCAGTGCTAGGGTCGGGGTTTCAGCCTACAATGAGCAGTTCTTC
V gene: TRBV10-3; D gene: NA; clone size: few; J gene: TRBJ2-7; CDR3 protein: CAISESVRATDHEQYF; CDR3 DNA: TGTGCCATCAGTGAGTCGGTCAGGGCCACGGACCACGAGCAGTACTTC
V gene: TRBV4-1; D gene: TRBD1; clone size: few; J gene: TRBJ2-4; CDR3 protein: CASSQGGQGNIQYF; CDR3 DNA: TGCGCCAGCAGCCAAGGAGGACAGGGAAACATTCAGTACTTC
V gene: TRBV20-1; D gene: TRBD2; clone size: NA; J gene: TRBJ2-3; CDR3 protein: CSARDRRLAVTDTQYF; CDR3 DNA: TGCAGTGCTAGAGATCGGCGACTAGCGGTCACAGATACGCAGTATTTT
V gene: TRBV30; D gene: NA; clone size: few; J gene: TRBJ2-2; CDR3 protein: CAWTPGNTGELFF; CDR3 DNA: TGTGCCTGGACCCCTGGGAACACCGGGGAGCTGTTTTTT
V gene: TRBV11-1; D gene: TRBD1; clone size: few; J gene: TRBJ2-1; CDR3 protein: CASSQILLTGGLTNEQFF; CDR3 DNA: TGTGCCAGCAGCCAGATTCTCCTTACAGGGGGCCTTACGAATGAGCAGTTCTTC
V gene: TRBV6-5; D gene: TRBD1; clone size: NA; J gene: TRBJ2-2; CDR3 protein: CASSFEDRAVGELFF; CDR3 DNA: TGTGCCAGCAGTTTCGAGGACAGGGCAGTTGGGGAGCTGTTTTTT
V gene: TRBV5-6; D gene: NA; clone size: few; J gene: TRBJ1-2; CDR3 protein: CASSLLSGYTF; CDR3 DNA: TGTGCCAGCAGCTTGCTCAGTGGCTACACCTTC
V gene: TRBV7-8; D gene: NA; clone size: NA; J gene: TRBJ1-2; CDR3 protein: CASSPGGYQGYTF; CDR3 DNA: TGTGCCAGCAGCCCCGGGGGTTATCAAGGCTACACCTTC
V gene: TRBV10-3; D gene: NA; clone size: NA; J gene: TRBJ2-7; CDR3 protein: CAISEGGAGELYEQYF; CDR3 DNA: TGTGCCATCAGTGAGGGGGGGGCGGGAGAACTTTACGAGCAGTACTTC
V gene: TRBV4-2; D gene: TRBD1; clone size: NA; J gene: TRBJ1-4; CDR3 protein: CASSHRTGNEKLFF; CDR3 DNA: TGTGCCAGCAGCCATAGGACAGGGAATGAAAAACTGTTTTTT